Reported below is one T cell receptor (beta chain). Its antigen is unidentified. Using its own MiXCR run on the reads, TCRdb lists one record per CDR3 protein. The repertoire holds around 770,000 distinct CDR3 sequences, approximately 32% seen once, with 13% in the top ten. This record comes from a study of T cell repertoires in cytomegalovirus infection. Study-level points and caveats: In two of eight donors, the top clonotype was HLA-C-restricted CMV-specific.

The clonotype originates from a human donor in good health (CMV status not recorded). Some clones in this sample may be carry-over from other donors' samples. Source: cultured CD8+ T cells from PBMCs, taken from culture after CMV antigen stimulation.

The CDR3: CASSYFGVSESPLHF. The CDR3 DNA follows: TGTGCCAGCAGTTATTTCGGGGTCTCCGAATCACCCCTCCACTTT. The V and J genes are TRBV6-5 and TRBJ1-6; D uncertain. Germline V gene lookup returns CDR1 MNHEY and CDR2 SVGAGI. The CDR3 is made up of 15 amino acids. Trimming cost V 3 bases and J 10 bases, with 16 bases left between them.